This TCR beta chain was documented in a study of blood T cells in healthy people across ages. The study's findings and limits: With age, beta diversity per million T cells declined roughly linearly, significantly by over 35.

The authors ran a second PCR of 7 to 11 cycles using a sample-barcoded 5' primer and a J-beta primer mix. From the 5' RACE reads, TCRdb called clonotypes with MiXCR, one entry per CDR3 protein. The table has almost 1 million distinct CDR3 sequences, about 51% seen once. On this clonotype: Its antigen is still unknown.

There are 14 residues in the CDR3. Germline CDR1 is SGHDT and CDR2 is YYEEEE. The germline V and J ends were trimmed by 2 bases and 4 bases, with 10 bases remaining between them. The chain joins TRBV5-6 to TRBJ2-1; D gene ambiguous. This sequence was found in an older woman in good health. The sequenced sample was blood. CDR3 in DNA: TGTGCCAGCAGCTTTCCAAAGCCATACAATGAGCAGTTCTTC. Protein product: CASSFPKPYNEQFF.